Each of the 4 T cell receptor beta chains below was sequenced from the same sample in a study of CD8 T cells in Susac syndrome. It was with random hexamers that 0.5 to 1 ug RNA was reverse transcribed. TCRdb re-called the immunoSEQ multiplex PCR reads through MiXCR, storing one row per CDR3 protein. Among about 120,000 distinct CDR3 sequences, roughly 94% were seen once, and the ten largest hold 0.095% to 0.1%. The sequencing input was CD4+ T cells from PBMCs. These receptors originate from a human donor in good health.

This chain uses TRBV5-1 with TRBJ2-7; D is uncertain. Trimming removed 3 bases at V and 3 bases at J, with 10 bases between. CDR3 length equals 13 residues. From germline, CDR1 is SGHRS and CDR2 YFSETQ. CDR3 amino acids: CASSSGSIYEQYF. CDR3 sequence (DNA): TGCGCCAGCAGCTCCGGATCGATCTACGAGCAGTACTTC.

CDR3 loop: CSAPTGPGPGETQYF. The CDR3 nucleotides are TGCAGTGCTCCGACGGGACCGGGACCGGGGGAGACCCAGTACTTC. This sequence joins TRBV20-1 and TRBJ2-5; D may correspond to TRBD1 or TRBD2 (5 bases each). Trimming left V 5 bases short and J 5 bases short, with 21 bases between. The CDR3 loop spans 15 amino acids. In germline, CDR1 is DFQATT, CDR2 SNEGSKA (reference sequence).

The CDR3 bases are TGTGCCAGCAGCCAAGGGCCGGTCCCCCCGTATCATGAGCAGTTCTTC. It translates to CASSQGPVPPYHEQFF. The chain combines TRBV3-1 with TRBJ2-1; D is ambiguous. The CDR3 totals 16 residues. Germline CDR1 is LGHDT and CDR2 is YNNKEL (reference sequence). V was cut by 1 base and J by 8 bases, with 18 bases left in between.

Written as DNA, the CDR3 is TGTGCCAGCAGGGTGAATCAGGGAGGATGGGAGACCCAGTACTTC. As protein: CASRVNQGGWETQYF. The chain carries TRBV28 and TRBJ2-5; D possibly corresponds to TRBD2 (6 bases). The CDR3 is made up of 15 amino acids. The V end lost 6 bases, the J end lost 5 bases, and 19 bases lay between the germline ends. Germline CDR1 MDHEN, CDR2 SYDVKM.